This TCR beta chain was identified in a study of CD4 T cells in relation to SARS-CoV-2 and coronaviruses (dated by TCRdb to the early 2020s). About the full investigation: HLA restriction was mapped for shared crossreactive spike epitopes using patient-derived lymphoblastoid cell lines. Expansion assays from other donors in the study were sequenced with a different, Illumina-based TCR-beta assay. The study assessed, at the TCR clonotype level, memory CD4+ T cell crossreactivity between SARS-CoV-2 and common cold coronavirus spike proteins. The Adaptive Biotechnologies TCR-sequencing kit was used to sequence samples from three pre-COVID donors and the naive versus memory experiments, whereas other data were Illumina-based.

Overall results and qualifications from the work: Crossreactivity analysis was centred on spike protein, so crossreactivity against other viral proteins was not assessed. Pre-pandemic and post-infection samples were not both contributed by any donor, so tracing of the source of pre-existing responses was limited. Compared with monoreactive clones, crossreactive clones had significantly weaker SARS-CoV-2-driven expansion, a result consistent with antigenic imprinting. In about 71% of donors, memory CD4+ clonotypes turned up that crossrecognized SARS-CoV-2 and at least one common cold coronavirus spike. Naive versus memory sequencing indicated that memory recall responses, rather than primary responses primed during culture, are detected by the assay. Small numbers of patients and of tested TCRs were a limitation of the study.

The CDR3 spans 15 residues, from the cysteine through the phenylalanine. Here the CDR3 DNA is all that survives: 45 bases in frame from base 1. CDR1 and CDR2 (LNHDA, SQIVND) derive from the germline V gene (reference sequence). V is shortened by 5 bases, J by 7 bases, and the region joining them spans 17 bases. CD4+ T cells from unexposed donors were collected before the COVID-19 pandemic (2011-2018). To separate naive from memory CD4+ T cells, cryopreserved PBMCs first underwent CD4 enrichment and then EasySep naive CD4+ T cell enrichment. The leukapheresis product for the unexposed donors was obtained through commercial purchase. PBMCs were isolated from leukapheresis product or whole blood by Ficoll-Paque PLUS gradient centrifugation. The PBMCs went either fresh into the expansion assay or into cryopreservation at -140 degrees C. The QIAamp Micro DNA Kit was used to extract genomic DNA from the CD4+ T cells.

Uncultured naive and memory CD4+ T cell DNA received deep-resolution immunoSEQ TCR-beta sequencing. The authors' pipeline ran thus. During preprocessing, nonproductive sequences were discarded, as were any CDR3s that did not begin with C, did not end with F or W, or were shorter than 7 amino acids. Cultured and uncultured naive and memory CD4+ repertoires were searched for previously identified spike- and CEF-reactive CDR3s. After three terminal residues were trimmed from each end, CDR3 homology was quantified as pairwise Levenshtein distance using the stringdist R package. In its TCRdb copy, this immuneACCESS table keeps in-frame sequences only and misses some clones. Where compared with another copy, unresolved V genes explain less than half of these, and the others have no known cause. The DNA gave D and trimming, while V, J and clone size come from that table. This sample lists 65,000 or so clones; around 86% were detected once. The ten top clones hold 1.5% to 2% of the sample.

A note on this clone: There is no known antigen for this receptor. Base qualities are missing; no much larger clone stands one base away.

The sample consisted of memory CD4+ T cells from PBMCs. In light of the paper, this sample's cell subset or site label describes: memory (non-naive) CD4+ T cells. The chain couples TRBV19 to TRBJ1-4; TRBD1 is a weak D gene call, 5 bases matching. The clonotype comes from a human donor in good health. The CDR3 region: CASSDPRQNPEKLFF. The nucleotide sequence reads TGTGCCAGTAGTGACCCCCGACAGAATCCTGAAAAACTGTTTTTT.